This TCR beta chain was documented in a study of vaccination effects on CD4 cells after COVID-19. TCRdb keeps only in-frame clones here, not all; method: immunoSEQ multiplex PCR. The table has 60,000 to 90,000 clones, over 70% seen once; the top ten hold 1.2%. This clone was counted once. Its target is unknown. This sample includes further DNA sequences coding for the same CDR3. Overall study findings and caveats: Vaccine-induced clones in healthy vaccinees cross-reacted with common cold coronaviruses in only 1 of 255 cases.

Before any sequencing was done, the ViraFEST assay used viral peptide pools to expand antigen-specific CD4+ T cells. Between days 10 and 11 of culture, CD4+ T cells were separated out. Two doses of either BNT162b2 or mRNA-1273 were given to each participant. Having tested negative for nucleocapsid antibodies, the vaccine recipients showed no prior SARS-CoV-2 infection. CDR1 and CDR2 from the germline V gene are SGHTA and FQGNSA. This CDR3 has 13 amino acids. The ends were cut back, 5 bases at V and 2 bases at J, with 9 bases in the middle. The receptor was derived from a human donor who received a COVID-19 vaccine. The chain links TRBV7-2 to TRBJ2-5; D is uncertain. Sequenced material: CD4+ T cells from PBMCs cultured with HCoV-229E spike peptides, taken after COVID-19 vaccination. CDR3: CASSPDQQETQYF. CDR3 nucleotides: TGTGCCAGCAGCCCGGACCAGCAAGAGACCCAGTACTTC. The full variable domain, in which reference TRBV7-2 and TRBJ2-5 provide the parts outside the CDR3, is GAGVSQSPSNKVTEKGKDVELRCDPISGHTALYWYRQSLGQGLEFLIYFQGNSAPDKSGLPSDRFSAERTGGSVSTLTIQRTQQEDSAVYLCASSPDQQETQYFGPGTRLLVL.